This TCR beta chain stems from a study of prognosis after radiotherapy for stage I lung cancer. Study at large: Post-radiotherapy, distant metastases were observed in a handful of patients (median 7 months), whereas no significant progression was observed in fewer than 18. Study-wide points: Nobody established whether the expanded TCR clones were specific to the tumor.

This clonotype was recorded once. Antigen unknown. The CDR3 is made up of 13 amino acids. CDR1 and CDR2 from the germline V gene are MNHEY and SVGEGT. Trimming cost V 5 bases and J 6 bases, with 13 bases left between them. Genomic DNA was subjected to two-round multiplex PCR for amplification of TCR beta CDR3. First-round PCR, the initial amplification, used primers specific to each TRBV and TRBJ gene. Each CDR3 protein gets one entry after TCRdb re-called the multiplex PCR reads with MiXCR. The repertoire has over 15,000 distinct CDR3 sequences, roughly 53% of them found once; the top ten carry 30% to 35%.

This specimen consisted of PBMCs, obtained before or after stereotactic body radiation therapy (not recorded which). The TCR was taken from a donor aged 50 or older with non-small cell lung cancer. The chain has TRBV6-2 or TRBV6-3 and TRBJ1-2; D gene uncertain. The CDR3 region has the DNA TGTGCCAGCAGTGAATGGTACATAGATGGCTACACCTTC. This translates into CASSEWYIDGYTF.